The TCR beta chain described here comes from a study of cytomegalovirus exposure and HLA in healthy donors. The V segment lost 5 bases and the J segment 5 bases; nucleotides outside the gene matches: 6. This CDR3 is 13 amino acids long. The germline V gene has CDR1 SQVTM and CDR2 ANQGSEA. Study-wide results and limits: As immune exposure information, only CMV serostatus was available. Researchers counted over 150 TCR beta chains as cytomegalovirus-associated. Later analysis indicated greater clonal expansion among HLA-associated TCR beta chains than among equally common other chains. The productive fraction for most TCR beta V segments was about 90% or about 30% in an earlier analysis.

The PCR had 60 Vbeta and 13 Jbeta primers. The method was immunoSEQ multiplex PCR; TCRdb's version includes in-frame clones alone and lacks a portion of them. Of roughly 230,000 clones in the sample, roughly 73% were seen once. With respect to this clone: The antigen is undetermined.

The clonotype originates from a boy between 10 and 17 years old in good health and CMV-seronegative. Sequenced input: PBMCs. The chain uses TRBV29-1 and TRBJ2-5; TRBD1 matches 9 bases. CDR3 in DNA: TGCAGCGTTAGGACAGGGGTAGGGGAGACCCAGTACTTC. Protein: CSVRTGVGETQYF.